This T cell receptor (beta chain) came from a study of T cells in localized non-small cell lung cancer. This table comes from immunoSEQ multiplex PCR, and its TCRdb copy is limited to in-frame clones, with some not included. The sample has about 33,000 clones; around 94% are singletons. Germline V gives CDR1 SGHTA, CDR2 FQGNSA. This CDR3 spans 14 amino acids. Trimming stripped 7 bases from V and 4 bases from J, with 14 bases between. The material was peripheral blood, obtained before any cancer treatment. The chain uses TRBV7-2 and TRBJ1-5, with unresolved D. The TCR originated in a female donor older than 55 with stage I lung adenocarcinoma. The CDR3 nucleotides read TGTGCCAGCAACCGGGGAGTTTTAAATCAGCCCCAGCATTTT. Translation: CASNRGVLNQPQHF. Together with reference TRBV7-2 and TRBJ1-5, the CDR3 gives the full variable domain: GAGVSQSPSNKVTEKGKDVELRCDPISGHTALYWYRQSLGQGLEFLIYFQGNSAPDKSGLPSDRFSAERTGGSVSTLTIQRTQQEDSAVYLCASNRGVLNQPQHFGDGTRLSIL.